The 25 T cell receptor beta chains listed next were all sequenced from one sample in a study of blood T cell repertoires in COVID-19. TCRdb keeps only in-frame clones here, not all; method: immunoSEQ multiplex PCR. This table has about 140,000 clones, about 80% appearing once. The sequencing sample was made of peripheral blood. The receptors stem from a woman aged 60-70 years with acute or convalescent COVID-19.

This rearrangement joins TRBV18 to TRBJ1-2; tentatively, D is TRBD1 (6 bases). Germline V gives CDR1 KGHSH, CDR2 LQKENI. V lost 2 bases and J lost 8, with 12 bases in between. CDR3 length equals 13 residues. CDR3 sequence reads: CASSPNRQAGYTF. The CDR3, as DNA: TGTGCCAGCTCACCAAATCGACAGGCCGGCTACACCTTC. The variable domain in full, with the rest retrieved from reference TRBV18 and TRBJ1-2, is NAGVMQNPRHLVRRRGQEARLRCSPMKGHSHVYWYRQLPEEGLKFMVYLQKENIIDESGMPKERFSAEFPKEGPSILRIQQVVRGDSAAYFCASSPNRQAGYTFGSGTRLTVV.

This rearrangement joins TRBV2 to TRBJ1-5; D possibly corresponds to TRBD1 (6 bases). CDR1 and CDR2 from the germline V gene are SNHLY and FYNNEI. V gave up 5 bases and J gave up 0 bases, with 17 bases separating them. The CDR3 loop spans 17 amino acids. CDR3 loop: CASSLGQFSDSNQPQHF. CDR3 DNA sequence: TGTGCCAGCAGTCTCGGACAGTTCTCAGATAGCAATCAGCCCCAGCATTTT.

The chain employs TRBV10-3 and TRBJ2-3, with TRBD2 identical over 8 bases. V lost 4 bases to trimming and J lost 4 bases; unmatched junction nucleotides: 10. The CDR3 has 16 amino acids. CDR1 is ENHRY, CDR2 SYGVKD, per germline. CDR3 nucleotides: TGTGCCATCAGTGGGAGGACTAGCCCCGAGCCAGATACGCAGTATTTT. It translates to CAISGRTSPEPDTQYF.

The gene calls are TRBV14 and TRBJ1-1, with D maybe TRBD1 (6 bases). The CDR3 runs 14 residues. The V gene's germline CDR1 is SGHDN and CDR2 FVKESK. V lost 5 bases and J 6 bases, leaving 16 bases between the germline ends. This chain's CDR3 is CASSFMGGRSEAFF. In DNA, the CDR3 is TGTGCCAGCAGCTTTATGGGGGGGCGGTCTGAAGCTTTCTTT.

The chain's CDR3 is CASSSRVQPQHF. CDR3 DNA: TGTGCCAGCAGTTCCAGGGTGCAGCCCCAGCATTTT. The chain couples TRBV28 to TRBJ1-5, with D perhaps TRBD1 (5 bases). CDR1 is MDHEN and CDR2 is SYDVKM in the germline V gene. The CDR3 spans 12 residues. The V end was cut by 4 bases, the J end by 7 bases, with 8 bases between.

The chain links TRBV18 to TRBJ2-6, with D possibly TRBD2 on 5 matching bases. CDR3 length: 16 residues. The ends were cut back, 0 bases at V and 2 bases at J, with 8 bases in the middle. The V gene's germline CDR1 is KGHSH and CDR2 LQKENI. The CDR3 nucleotides are TGTGCCAGCTCACCACCGGGAGCCCCTGGGGCCAACGTCCTGACTTTC. Translating it yields CASSPPGAPGANVLTF.

The chain has TRBV7-9 and TRBJ1-1, with 8 bases lining up with TRBD1. This CDR3 is 16 amino acids long. From germline, CDR1 is SEHNR and CDR2 FQNEAQ (reference sequence). Unmatched junction bases numbered 10, after V lost 2 bases and J lost 5 bases. CDR3 loop: CASSLRQGSRRTEAFF. CDR3 bases: TGTGCCAGCAGCTTAAGACAGGGGTCCCGTCGGACTGAAGCTTTCTTT.

The chain has TRBV27 and TRBJ1-6, with D possibly matching TRBD1 (6 bases). Per the germline V gene, CDR1 is MNHEY and CDR2 is SMNVEV (reference sequence). V was pared by 2 bases and J by 5 bases, with 10 bases between. This CDR3 comprises 15 residues. The CDR3 DNA is TGTGCCAGCAGTTTAGAGGCAGGGGATAATTCACCCCTCCACTTT. As protein: CASSLEAGDNSPLHF.

This clone was detected only once. The chain employs TRBV5-4 and TRBJ2-6; D perhaps matches TRBD1 (5 bases). CDR3 length: 15 residues. Germline values: CDR1 SGHNT, CDR2 YYREEE (reference sequence). V shed 3 bases and J shed 3 bases, with 10 bases lying between them. CDR3 sequence reads: CASSSPQGGANVLTF. DNA for the CDR3: TGTGCCAGCAGCTCTCCGCAGGGTGGGGCCAACGTCCTGACTTTC.

The V call is TRBV7-9, the J call TRBJ2-3; 9 nucleotides align to TRBD2. CDR1 and CDR2 (germline): SEHNR, FQNEAQ (reference sequence). This CDR3 contains 19 residues. The J segment lost 3 bases and the V segment lost 2 bases, leaving 15 bases of the junction unmatched. CDR3 loop: CASSLQGGRSGSRTDTQYF. Here the CDR3 DNA reads TGTGCCAGCAGCTTACAGGGGGGGCGTAGCGGGAGTAGAACAGATACGCAGTATTTT.

The chain employs TRBV11-2 and TRBJ2-5; no firm D call. V was cut by 5 bases and J by 1 base, with 8 bases left in between. This CDR3 has 13 residues. Per the germline V gene, CDR1 is SGHAT and CDR2 is FQNNGV. In nucleotides, the CDR3 is TGTGCCAGCAGCCCACGGTTCCAAGAGACCCAGTACTTC. Its translation is CASSPRFQETQYF.

V usage is TRBV7-9 and J usage is TRBJ1-3; possibly TRBD1 for D (6 bases). This CDR3 spans 17 amino acids. The germline gives CDR1 SEHNR, CDR2 FQNEAQ (reference sequence). Trimming stripped 5 bases from V and 0 bases from J, with 17 bases between. The CDR3 sequence is CASSLRRGRDSGNTIYF. The DNA of the CDR3 is TGTGCCAGCAGCCTTCGCAGGGGCAGGGACTCTGGAAACACCATATATTTT.

This chain uses TRBV28 with TRBJ1-2; tentatively, D is TRBD1 (6 bases). V lost 6 bases and J 4 bases, leaving 21 bases between the germline ends. CDR1 and CDR2 from the germline V gene are MDHEN and SYDVKM. The length of the CDR3 is 16 residues. DNA for the CDR3: TGTGCCAGCAGCTTGTTAACAGGGCCGAAGGGCTATGGCTACACCTTC. Protein sequence: CASSLLTGPKGYGYTF.

The chain is built from TRBV30 and TRBJ1-3; TRBD1 matches at 9 bases. CDR3 size: 14 residues. V was clipped by 2 bases and J by 2 bases; unmatched bases: 1. The V gene's germline CDR1 is GTSNPN and CDR2 SVGIG (reference sequence). CDR3 amino acids: CAWSRTGAGNTIYF. The CDR3 DNA reads TGTGCCTGGAGTAGGACAGGGGCTGGAAACACCATATATTTT.

This clone was observed a few times. The genes are TRBV19 and TRBJ2-6; possible D gene TRBD1, 6 bases. The V end was cut by 5 bases, the J end by 1 base, with 12 bases between. The V gene's germline CDR1 is LNHDA and CDR2 SQIVND (reference sequence). This CDR3 has 16 residues. CDR3 loop: CASSQPRGSGANVLTF. The DNA for the CDR3 is TGTGCCAGTAGTCAACCCAGGGGTTCTGGGGCCAACGTCCTGACTTTC.

The chain joins TRBV7-9 to TRBJ1-1; 7 bases fit TRBD1. The CDR3 runs 16 residues. Germline V gene sequence: CDR1 SEHNR, CDR2 FQNEAQ (reference sequence). The V and J ends lost 4 bases and 0 bases, in that order; junction bases with no gene match: 8. As DNA, the CDR3 is TGTGCCAGCAGCTACCGACAGGGCGGTCTGAACACTGAAGCTTTCTTT. It yields the protein CASSYRQGGLNTEAFF.

The chain joins TRBV3-1 (or the pseudogene TRBV3-2) to TRBJ2-2, with 7 nucleotides matching TRBD1. This CDR3 is built from 14 residues. The V segment lost 2 bases and the J segment 6 bases; nucleotides outside the gene matches: 3. CDR1 and CDR2 (germline): LGHDT, YNNKEL (reference sequence). The DNA of the CDR3 is TGTGCCAGCAGCCAACCCGGGACAGCCGGGGAGCTGTTTTTT. Its protein product is CASSQPGTAGELFF.

The V gene is TRBV7-9, the J gene TRBJ1-2; TRBD1 agrees at 7 bases. CDR1 is SEHNR and CDR2 is FQNEAQ in the germline V gene (reference sequence). The junction had 10 bases not matched to a gene; V was cut back by 2 bases and J by 7 bases. CDR3 size: 15 residues. This CDR3 reads CASSLRGQRQGGYTF. CDR3 nucleotides: TGTGCCAGCAGCTTAAGGGGACAAAGACAGGGTGGCTACACCTTC.

The chain is built from TRBV2 and TRBJ2-1, with TRBD2 matching over 11 bases. The J segment lost 10 bases and the V segment lost 2 bases, leaving 7 bases of the junction unmatched. Germline V gene lookup returns CDR1 SNHLY and CDR2 FYNNEI. The CDR3 totals 15 residues. CDR3 bases: TGTGCCAGCAGTGAAAAGCTAGCGGGAGGCGGGGAGCAGTTCTTC. It translates to CASSEKLAGGGEQFF.

The chain couples TRBV27 to TRBJ1-6; D gene unclear. The CDR3 is made up of 14 amino acids. CDR1 is MNHEY and CDR2 is SMNVEV in the germline V gene (reference sequence). The V end was cut by 5 bases, the J end by 0 bases, with 5 bases between. The CDR3 protein is CASSPGSYNSPLHF. CDR3 nucleotides: TGTGCCAGCAGTCCGGGCTCCTATAATTCACCCCTCCACTTT.

This chain joins TRBV15 and TRBJ2-4; weak D call: TRBD2 (6 bases). Germline V gene data show CDR1 as LNHNV and CDR2 as YYDKDF (reference sequence). Between the trimmed V and J ends, which lost 2 bases and 7 bases, there was a span of 15 bases. The CDR3 length is 15 residues. The CDR3 spells CATSRPGVTANIQYF. The CDR3 coding sequence is TGTGCCACCAGCAGACCGGGGGTGACAGCCAACATTCAGTACTTC.

This clone appeared once. The chain has TRBV12-5 and TRBJ2-4, with 7 bases fitting TRBD1. The V and J ends lost 4 bases and 1 base, in that order; junction bases with no gene match: 10. This CDR3 has 17 amino acids. Germline CDR1 and CDR2: LGHNT and FRNRAP. The CDR3 loop reads CASGSRQGRGAKNIQYF. The CDR3 DNA is TGTGCTAGTGGTTCGCGACAGGGAAGGGGGGCCAAAAACATTCAGTACTTC. Using reference TRBV12-5 and TRBJ2-4 for the parts outside the CDR3, the full variable domain is DARVTQTPRHKVTEMGQEVTMRCQPILGHNTVFWYRQTMMQGLELLAYFRNRAPLDDSGMPKDRFSAEMPDATLATLKIQPSEPRDSAVYFCASGSRQGRGAKNIQYFGAGTRLSVL.

The genes are TRBV7-9 and TRBJ1-5; 11 bases match TRBD1. There are 15 residues in the CDR3. The V and J ends lost 5 bases and 1 base, in that order; junction bases with no gene match: 1. The germline V gene encodes CDR1 SEHNR and CDR2 FQNEAQ (reference sequence). The CDR3, as DNA: TGTGCCAGCAGCAGGGACAGGGGGAGCAATCAGCCCCAGCATTTT. Translating gives CASSRDRGSNQPQHF.

The chain carries TRBV5-5 and TRBJ2-3, with a weak D call TRBD2 (7 bases). The V gene lost 4 bases and the J gene lost 2 bases, with 14 bases spanning the gap. The CDR3 contains 15 residues. CDR1 is SGHKS, CDR2 YYEKEE, per germline (reference sequence). The CDR3 nucleotides read TGTGCCAGCAGCCCGGGGGGCTTAAACACAGATACGCAGTATTTT. It codes for CASSPGGLNTDTQYF. Drawing the rest from reference TRBV5-5 and TRBJ2-3, the complete variable domain is DAGVTQSPTHLIKTRGQQVTLRCSPISGHKSVSWYQQVLGQGPQFIFQYYEKEERGRGNFPDRFSARQFPNYSSELNVNALLLGDSALYLCASSPGGLNTDTQYFGPGTRLTVL.

The rearrangement links TRBV3-1 (or the pseudogene TRBV3-2) to TRBJ2-3; 16 bases map to TRBD2. The junction had 9 bases not matched to a gene; V was cut back by 6 bases and J by 3 bases. CDR1 and CDR2 (germline): LGHDT, YNNKEL (reference sequence). This CDR3 region has 18 residues. CDR3 nucleotides: TGTGCCAGCAGGCCCGGGACTAGCGGGAGGGCCGGTACAGATACGCAGTATTTT. Protein: CASRPGTSGRAGTDTQYF.